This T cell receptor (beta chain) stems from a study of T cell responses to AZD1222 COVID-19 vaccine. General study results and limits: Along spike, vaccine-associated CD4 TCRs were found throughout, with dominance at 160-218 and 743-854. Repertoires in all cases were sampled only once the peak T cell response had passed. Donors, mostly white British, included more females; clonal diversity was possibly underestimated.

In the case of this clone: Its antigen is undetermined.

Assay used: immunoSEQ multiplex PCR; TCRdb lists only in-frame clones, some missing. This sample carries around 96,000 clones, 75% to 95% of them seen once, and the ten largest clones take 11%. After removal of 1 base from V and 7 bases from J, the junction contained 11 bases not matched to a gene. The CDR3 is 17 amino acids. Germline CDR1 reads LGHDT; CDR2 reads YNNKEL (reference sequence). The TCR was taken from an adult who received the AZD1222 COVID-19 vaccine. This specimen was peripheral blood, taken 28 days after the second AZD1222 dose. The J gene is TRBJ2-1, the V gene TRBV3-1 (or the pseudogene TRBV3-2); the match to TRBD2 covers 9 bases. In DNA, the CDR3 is TGTGCCAGCAGCCAAGGGCCCGCTGGCGGGGGGGCTAATGAGCAGTTCTTC. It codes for CASSQGPAGGGANEQFF.